This T cell receptor (beta chain) was captured by sequencing in a study of T cell repertoires in cytomegalovirus infection. Across the whole study: Both a matching HLA type and CMV infection were indicated by public TCR beta signatures.

TCRdb fed the reads into MiXCR, producing one record per CDR3 protein. The table lists about 230,000 distinct CDR3 sequences, roughly 22% of them singletons, with about 18% in the top ten. Germline trimming cut 1 base from V and 8 bases from J; bases unmatched to any gene: 9. This CDR3 spans 15 amino acids. From germline, CDR1 is DFQATT and CDR2 SNEGSKA (reference sequence). Ten or more counts support this clonotype. Its antigen is as yet unknown. Regarding the study as a whole: Cumulative frequency (of public TCR beta family members) identified carriers of CMV plus the relevant HLA. HLA-C-restricted TCR beta clonotypes specific for CMV led the ex vivo response.

V is TRBV20-1 and J is TRBJ2-4; the match to TRBD1 covers 9 bases. The sequenced sample consisted of CD8+ T cells from PBMCs. The source of this sequence is a human donor in good health (CMV status not recorded). Some clones in this sample may be carry-over from other donors' samples. DNA of the CDR3: TGCAGTGCTAGAGCACTTGAGACAGGGGGGTACATTCAGTACTTC. It specifies CSARALETGGYIQYF.